This TCR beta chain emerged from a study of CD8+ T cells in alopecia areata. Whole-study context: The duration of tofacitinib was 6 to 18 months, with 6 months off drug afterward. The study's findings and limits: Mice showed clearer TCR sharing than patients did, a gap that was possibly HLA-related. Researchers report lesional scalp, most notably alopecia totalis/universalis, outstripped normal scalp in clonality.

This clone was detected once. Its target is unknown. RNA extraction and reverse transcription yielded cDNA as sequencing template. Generated by immunoSEQ multiplex PCR, the TCRdb table keeps only in-frame clones and is missing some. The table shows fewer than 200,000 clones, with roughly 70% occurring only once. Lesional scalp punch biopsies and peripheral blood came from alopecia areata patients. The receptor comes from a human donor with alopecia areata. The sequences come from CD8+ T cells sorted from blood, collected at week 0.

The CDR3 loop reads CASSYDGTGGDYGYTF. The CDR3 DNA sequence: TGTGCCAGCAGTTACGATGGTACAGGGGGCGACTATGGCTACACCTTC. The genes are TRBV6-5 and TRBJ1-2; 9 bases align to TRBD1. With 2 bases clipped from V and 3 bases from J, the junction kept 7 bases outside the gene matches. CDR3 length: 16 amino acids. CDR1 is MNHEY and CDR2 is SVGAGI in the germline V gene.